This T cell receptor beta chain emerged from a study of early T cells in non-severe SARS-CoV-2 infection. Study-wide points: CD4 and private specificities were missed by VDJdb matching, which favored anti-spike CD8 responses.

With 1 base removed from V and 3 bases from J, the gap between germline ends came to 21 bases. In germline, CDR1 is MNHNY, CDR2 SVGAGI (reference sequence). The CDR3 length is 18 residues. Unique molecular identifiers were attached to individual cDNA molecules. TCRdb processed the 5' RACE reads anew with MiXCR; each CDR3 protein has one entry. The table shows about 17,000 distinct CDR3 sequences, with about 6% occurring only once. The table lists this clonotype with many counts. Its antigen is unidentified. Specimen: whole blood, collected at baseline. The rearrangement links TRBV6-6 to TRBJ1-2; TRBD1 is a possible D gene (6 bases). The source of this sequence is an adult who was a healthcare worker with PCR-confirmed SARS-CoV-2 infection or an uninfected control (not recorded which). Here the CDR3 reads CASSYLGGNSQVYYGYTF. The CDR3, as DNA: TGTGCCAGCAGTTACTTGGGGGGCAATAGTCAAGTCTACTATGGCTACACCTTC.